Described below is a single T cell receptor (beta chain) sequence and its context. Its target is not known. The germline gives CDR1 SGHRS, CDR2 YFSETQ. The CDR3 totals 16 residues. The V segment lost 0 bases and the J segment 6 bases; nucleotides outside the gene matches: 6. The data were taken from a study of shared clonotypes between healthy human individuals. This table comes from immunoSEQ multiplex PCR, and its TCRdb copy is limited to in-frame clones, with some not included. Of more than 1.2 million clones in the sample, about 98.5% were seen once. Study results and caveats: Non-shared clonotypes were found to have lower generation probabilities than the clonotypes that were shared by all four of the sorted-subset donors.

The rearrangement uses TRBV5-1 and TRBJ2-2; 9 bases map to TRBD2. The material sequenced was naive CD4+ T cells sorted from blood. The subset denotes: CD45RA+ positively selected. The TCR sequence derives from a man aged 25-40 years in good health. For the CDR3, the DNA is TGCGCCAGCAGCTTGGGAGCTAGCGGGAAATCCGGGGAGCTGTTTTTT. Translated, it gives CASSLGASGKSGELFF.